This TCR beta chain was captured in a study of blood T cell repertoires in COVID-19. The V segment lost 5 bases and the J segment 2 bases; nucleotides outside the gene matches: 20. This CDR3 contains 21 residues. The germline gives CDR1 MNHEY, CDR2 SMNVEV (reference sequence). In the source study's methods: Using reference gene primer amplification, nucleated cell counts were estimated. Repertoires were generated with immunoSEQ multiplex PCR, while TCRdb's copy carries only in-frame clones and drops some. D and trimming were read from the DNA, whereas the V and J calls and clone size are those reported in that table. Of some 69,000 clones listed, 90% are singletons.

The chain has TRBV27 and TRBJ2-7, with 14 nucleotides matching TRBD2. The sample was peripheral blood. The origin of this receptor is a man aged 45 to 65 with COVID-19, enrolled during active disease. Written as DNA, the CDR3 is TGTGCCAGCAGTCTCGGACAGGGTGGAAGACTAGCGGGAGGGCCGGCCTACGAGCAGTACTTC. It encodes CASSLGQGGRLAGGPAYEQYF.